A single sample is the source of the 17 T cell receptor beta chains below, sequenced in a study of early stage breast cancer tumors. Produced via immunoSEQ multiplex PCR; TCRdb's table is partial and in-frame only. Counted here are approximately 31,000 clones, roughly 77% occurring once; the ten biggest clones make up 10%. Material: breast tumor tissue. These receptors were obtained from a person between 30 and 45 years old with breast cancer.

This clone has just a few counts. The chain joins TRBV30 to TRBJ1-2; D is perhaps TRBD1 (5 bases). The ends were cut back, 2 bases at V and 0 bases at J, with 10 bases in the middle. The CDR3 consists of 14 residues. Germline CDR1 reads GTSNPN; CDR2 reads SVGIG (reference sequence). Here the CDR3 reads CAWSSGVPNYGYTF. The CDR3 nucleotides are TGTGCCTGGAGTTCGGGGGTCCCTAACTATGGCTACACCTTC.

The V and J genes are TRBV10-3 and TRBJ2-7; D is undetermined. The CDR3 consists of 12 residues. Trimming stripped 0 bases from V and 9 bases from J, with 9 bases between. The V gene's germline CDR1 is ENHRY and CDR2 SYGVKD. The CDR3 nucleotides read TGTGCCATCAGTGAGTCCTCCGTTGGGCAGTACTTC. It codes for CAISESSVGQYF.

This sequence joins TRBV11-3 and TRBJ2-7; no clear D gene. Germline CDR1 SGHNT, CDR2 YENEEA. Trimming stripped 3 bases from V and 6 bases from J, with 12 bases between. The length of the CDR3 is 13 residues. This CDR3 is CASSLRGTAEQYF. CDR3 bases: TGTGCCAGCAGCTTGCGAGGCACGGCCGAGCAGTACTTC.

In its sample, this clone was seen a few times. The V and J genes are TRBV11-3 and TRBJ2-2; TRBD2 matches at 9 bases. Germline CDR1 SGHNT, CDR2 YENEEA. The CDR3 runs to 17 residues. The J segment lost 0 bases and the V segment lost 1 base, leaving 3 bases of the junction unmatched. The chain's CDR3 is CASSLGTSVANTGELFF. The CDR3 DNA reads as TGTGCCAGCAGCTTAGGGACTAGCGTTGCGAACACCGGGGAGCTGTTTTTT.

The chain uses TRBV29-1 and TRBJ1-1, with 10 bases matching TRBD1. Losses at the gene ends were 7 bases for V and 3 bases for J; bases not matched to a gene: 14. The CDR3 contains 16 residues. Per germline, CDR1 SQVTM and CDR2 ANQGSEA. CDR3 protein: CSGGMGWTGGDTEAFF. CDR3 nucleotides: TGCAGCGGGGGTATGGGCTGGACAGGGGGAGACACTGAAGCTTTCTTT.

The chain couples TRBV25-1 to TRBJ1-1, with D possibly being TRBD1 (6 bases). V dropped 3 bases and J dropped 1 base, with 9 bases sitting between them. The germline V gene has CDR1 MGHDK and CDR2 SYGVNS. There are 14 residues in the CDR3. The CDR3 DNA sequence: TGTGCCAGCAGTGATTCAGGGGAGAACACTGAAGCTTTCTTT. Its translation is CASSDSGENTEAFF.

This chain connects TRBV11-2 to TRBJ2-3; D unresolved. Trimming took 3 bases from V and 5 from J, leaving 3 bases between them. In germline, CDR1 is SGHAT, CDR2 FQNNGV. The CDR3 extends over 11 amino acids. The chain's CDR3 is CASSFKDTQYF. In DNA, the CDR3 is TGTGCCAGCAGCTTCAAAGATACGCAGTATTTT. The whole variable domain, filled in from reference TRBV11-2 and TRBJ2-3, reads EAGVAQSPRYKIIEKRQSVAFWCNPISGHATLYWYQQILGQGPKLLIQFQNNGVVDDSQLPKDRFSAERLKGVDSTLKIQPAKLEDSAVYLCASSFKDTQYFGPGTRLTVL.

This clone was counted only a few times. The chain employs TRBV28 and TRBJ2-7; 7 bases fit TRBD2. Looked up from germline, CDR1 is MDHEN and CDR2 is SYDVKM. The CDR3 loop spans 18 amino acids. V shed 5 bases and J 0 bases; nucleotides not matched to a gene: 16. CDR3 nucleotide sequence: TGTGCCAGCAGTACTGGCCCTTTAGCGGGTAGCGCCTCCTACGAGCAGTACTTC. Protein: CASSTGPLAGSASYEQYF.

The CDR3 sequence is CASGVLPPLSEAFF. For the CDR3, the DNA is TGTGCCAGCGGGGTACTCCCACCCCTGTCTGAAGCTTTCTTT. The J gene is TRBJ1-1, the V gene TRBV27; D unresolved. This CDR3 has 14 amino acids. The V end was cut by 8 bases, the J end by 6 bases, with 19 bases between. The germline V gene has CDR1 MNHEY and CDR2 SMNVEV (reference sequence).

The chain couples TRBV30 to TRBJ1-6; D not resolved. The germline gives CDR1 GTSNPN, CDR2 SVGIG (reference sequence). The CDR3 runs to 15 residues. V was clipped by 1 base and J by 4 bases, with 11 bases between them. Written as DNA, the CDR3 is TGTGCCTGGAGTGATTCAGGACGGTATAATTCACCCCTCCACTTT. Residues: CAWSDSGRYNSPLHF.

The chain is built from TRBV5-1 and TRBJ2-1, with 11 bases that match TRBD2. V lost 6 bases to trimming and J lost 2 bases; unmatched junction nucleotides: 4. The CDR3 has 15 residues. Germline CDR1 is SGHRS and CDR2 is YFSETQ. As DNA, the CDR3 is TGCGCCAGCATGCTGACTAGCGGGGCCTACAATGAGCAGTTCTTC. Protein product: CASMLTSGAYNEQFF.

The J gene is TRBJ2-5, the V gene TRBV5-1, with D possibly TRBD2 on 6 matching bases. The V gene's germline CDR1 is SGHRS and CDR2 YFSETQ. V gave up 0 bases and J gave up 5 bases, with 11 bases separating them. The CDR3 totals 14 residues. The CDR3 region has the DNA TGCGCCAGCAGCTTGGAGGCGGGGTCCGAGACCCAGTACTTC. Protein: CASSLEAGSETQYF.

The chain is built from TRBV7-2 and TRBJ2-7, with 7 bases fitting TRBD2. V lost 2 bases to trimming and J lost 3 bases; unmatched junction nucleotides: 7. The CDR3 covers 15 residues. Germline V gene data show CDR1 as SGHTA and CDR2 as FQGNSA. The DNA for the CDR3 is TGTGCCAGCAGCTTATTAGGGACTACGTACTACGAGCAGTACTTC. This sequence encodes CASSLLGTTYYEQYF.

This sequence joins TRBV11-3 and TRBJ2-3, with D possibly matching TRBD1 (5 bases). The V gene lost 0 bases and the J gene lost 10 bases, with 8 bases spanning the gap. This CDR3 region has 12 residues. Looked up from germline, CDR1 is SGHNT and CDR2 is YENEEA. CDR3 residues: CASSLDGAAQYF. The CDR3 DNA follows: TGTGCCAGCAGCTTAGATGGGGCGGCGCAGTATTTT.

The chain recombines TRBV7-6 with TRBJ1-1; perhaps TRBD1 as D (5 bases). The CDR3 is made up of 14 amino acids. V gave up 1 base and J gave up 0 bases, with 6 bases separating them. Germline CDR1 SGHVS, CDR2 FNYEAQ. The CDR3 here is CASSLGGVNTEAFF. Written as DNA, the CDR3 is TGTGCCAGCAGCTTAGGGGGGGTGAACACTGAAGCTTTCTTT.

This clone showed up just once. The chain uses TRBV6-1 and TRBJ2-2; no clear D gene. There are 14 residues in the CDR3. The V end lost 3 bases, the J end lost 7 bases, and 12 bases lay between the germline ends. Germline CDR1 MNHNS, CDR2 SASEGT. CDR3 nucleotide sequence: TGTGCCAGCAGTGATTGGGGAAGCTACGGGGAGCTGTTTTTT. As protein: CASSDWGSYGELFF.

The chain employs TRBV21-1 and TRBJ2-2. TRBV21-1 is assigned pseudogene status. CDR3 length: 11 amino acids. This CDR3 reads CASSTTGELFF. DNA for the CDR3: TGTGCCAGCAGCACCACCGGGGAGCTGTTTTTT.